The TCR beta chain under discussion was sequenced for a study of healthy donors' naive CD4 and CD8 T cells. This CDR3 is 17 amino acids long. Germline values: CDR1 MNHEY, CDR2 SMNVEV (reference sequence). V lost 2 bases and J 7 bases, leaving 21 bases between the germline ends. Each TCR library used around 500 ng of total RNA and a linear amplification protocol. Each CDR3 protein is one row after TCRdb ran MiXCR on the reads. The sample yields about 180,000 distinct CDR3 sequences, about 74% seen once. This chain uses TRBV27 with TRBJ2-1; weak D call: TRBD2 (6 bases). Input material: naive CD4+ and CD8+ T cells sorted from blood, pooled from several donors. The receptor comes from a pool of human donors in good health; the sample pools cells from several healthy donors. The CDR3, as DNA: TGTGCCAGCAGTTTAAAGTATGGAGGGTGGGTAGGGAATGAGCAGTTCTTC. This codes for CASSLKYGGWVGNEQFF.